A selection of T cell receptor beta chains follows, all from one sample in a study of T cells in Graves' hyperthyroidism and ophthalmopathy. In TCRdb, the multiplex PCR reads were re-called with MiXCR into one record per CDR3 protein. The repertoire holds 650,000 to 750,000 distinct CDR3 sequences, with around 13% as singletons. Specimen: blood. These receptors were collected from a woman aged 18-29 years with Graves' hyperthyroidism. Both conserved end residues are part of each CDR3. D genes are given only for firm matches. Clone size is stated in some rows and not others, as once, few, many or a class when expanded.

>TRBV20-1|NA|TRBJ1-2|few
TGCAGTGCTAGCCTTCCCCAGGGCGGCTATGGCTACACCTTC
CSASLPQGGYGYTF
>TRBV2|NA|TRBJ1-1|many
TGTGCCAGCAGGCGGACAGAAACAAGCACTGAAGCTTTCTTT
CASRRTETSTEAFF
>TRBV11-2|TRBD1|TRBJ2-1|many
TGTGCCAGCAGCCCCTGGTGGCAGGGGGCCGATGAGCAGTTCTTC
CASSPWWQGADEQFF
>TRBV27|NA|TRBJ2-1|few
TGTGCCAGCAGTTTAGGGGGGACTCAGTTCTTC
CASSLGGTQFF
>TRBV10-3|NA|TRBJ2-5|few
TGTGCCATCACCGCTGGGTTACAAGAGACCCAGTACTTC
CAITAGLQETQYF
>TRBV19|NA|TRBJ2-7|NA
TGTGCCAGTACCCCTACTTTGGGCAGCAGCCATACCCCCTACGAGCAGTACTTC
CASTPTLGSSHTPYEQYF
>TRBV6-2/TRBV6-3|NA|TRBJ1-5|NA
TGTGCCAGCAGTTACTACCCCCAGCATTTT
CASSYYPQHF
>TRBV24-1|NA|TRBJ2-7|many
TGTGCCACCAGTCATGGGTACGAGCAGTACTTC
CATSHGYEQYF
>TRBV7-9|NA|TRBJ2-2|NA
TGTGCCAGCAGCTTAGCGCTTCCGGGAGTCAGCGGGGAGCTGTTTTTT
CASSLALPGVSGELFF
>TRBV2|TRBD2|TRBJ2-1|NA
TGTGCCAGCAGTGACCCCGGACTAGCGGGAATTGTCGTTGAGCAGTTCTTC
CASSDPGLAGIVVEQFF
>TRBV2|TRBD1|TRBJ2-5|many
TGTGCCAGCAGTGATGACAGGGGGCCGGGGCAAGAGACCCAGTACTTC
CASSDDRGPGQETQYF
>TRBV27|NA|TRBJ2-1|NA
TGTGCCAGCAGTTTTACTTTAGCGGAGGCCGATGAGCAGTTCTTC
CASSFTLAEADEQFF
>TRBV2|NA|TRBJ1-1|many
TGTGCCAGCGGTCAAATGGGCAGGGGTGGGACTGAAGCTTTCTTT
CASGQMGRGGTEAFF
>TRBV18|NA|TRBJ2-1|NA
TGTGCCAGCTCACCGAGCAGGGCCGGGAATGAGCAGTTCTTC
CASSPSRAGNEQFF
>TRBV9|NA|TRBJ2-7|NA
TGTGCCAGCAGCCCCCTCATTGATTTCTACGAGCAGTACTTC
CASSPLIDFYEQYF
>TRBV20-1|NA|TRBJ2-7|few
TGCAGTGCTATACCAAGTGGTCCTGCTTACGAGCAGTACTTC
CSAIPSGPAYEQYF
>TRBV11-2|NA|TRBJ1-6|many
TGTGCCAGCAGCTCCTCGCCTGATTCACCCCTCCACTTT
CASSSSPDSPLHF
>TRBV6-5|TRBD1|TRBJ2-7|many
TGTGCCAGCAGTTACAAGACAGGGCTCGAGCAGTACTTC
CASSYKTGLEQYF
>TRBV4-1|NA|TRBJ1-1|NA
TGCGCCAGCAGCCAAGCCGGGACAACGAACACTGAAGCTTTCTTT
CASSQAGTTNTEAFF
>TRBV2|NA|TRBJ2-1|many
TGTGCCAGCACCCTAAGCTCCTACAATGAGCAGTTCTTC
CASTLSSYNEQFF
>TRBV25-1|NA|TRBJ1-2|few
TGTGCCAGCAGTGAATTGAACGGGGACGGCTACACCTTC
CASSELNGDGYTF
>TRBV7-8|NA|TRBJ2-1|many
TGTGCCAGCAGCTTAGTAGGAGTCAATGAGCAGTTCTTC
CASSLVGVNEQFF
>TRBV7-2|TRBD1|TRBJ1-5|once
TGTGCCAGCAGCTCGGGACAGGGGCAGCCCCAGCATTTT
CASSSGQGQPQHF
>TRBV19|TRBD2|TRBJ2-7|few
TGTGCCAGTAGTGGGCCCCAGAGCGGGAGTTACGAGCAGTACTTC
CASSGPQSGSYEQYF
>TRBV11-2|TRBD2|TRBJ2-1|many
TGTGCCAGCAGCTTAGGGACTAGCGGCAACTCCTACAATGAGCAGTTCTTC
CASSLGTSGNSYNEQFF
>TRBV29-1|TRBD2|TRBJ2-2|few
TGCAGTTATAGCGGGAGTAGGACCGGGGAGCTGTTTTTT
CSYSGSRTGELFF
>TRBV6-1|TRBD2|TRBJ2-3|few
TGTGCCAGCACCAGAACGGGAGGGAGCACAGATACGCAGTATTTT
CASTRTGGSTDTQYF
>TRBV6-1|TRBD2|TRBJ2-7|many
TGTGCCAGCAGCCCTTTTCTAGCGGGAGCGAACTACGAGCAGTACTTC
CASSPFLAGANYEQYF
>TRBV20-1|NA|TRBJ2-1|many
TGCAGTGCCAGTAAGGCGGCTCCTTCCTACAATGAGCAGTTCTTC
CSASKAAPSYNEQFF
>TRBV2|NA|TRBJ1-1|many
TGTGCCAGCACCCCAGGGTGGGGGACTGAAGCTTTCTTT
CASTPGWGTEAFF
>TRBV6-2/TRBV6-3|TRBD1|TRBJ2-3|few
TGTGCCAGCAGTTACGGGGGGACAGGGGGAGATACGCAGTATTTT
CASSYGGTGGDTQYF
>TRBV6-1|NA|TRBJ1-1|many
TGCGCCAGCAGCGCGACTGGGAACACTGAAGCTTTCTTT
CASSATGNTEAFF
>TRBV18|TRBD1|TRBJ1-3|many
TGTGCCAGCTCAGCTGGGACAGCGAGCTCTGGAAACACCATATATTTT
CASSAGTASSGNTIYF
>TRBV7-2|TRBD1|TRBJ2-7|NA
TGTGCCAGCAGCACATACAGGGGGGAGTACGAGCAGTACTTC
CASSTYRGEYEQYF
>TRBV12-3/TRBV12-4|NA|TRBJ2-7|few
TGTGCCAGCAGCGGGGGCGGCGGGTTCCGCGAGCAGTACTTC
CASSGGGGFREQYF
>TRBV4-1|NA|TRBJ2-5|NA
TGCGCCAGCAGCCAAGCTGTTGTGGAGACCCAGTACTTC
CASSQAVVETQYF
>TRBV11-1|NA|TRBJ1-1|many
TGTGCCAGCAGCTTAGGACCCCCCACCACTGAAGCTTTCTTT
CASSLGPPTTEAFF
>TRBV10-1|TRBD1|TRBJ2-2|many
TGCGCCAGTTCCGACCTATCCATCGGGACAGGGTGGCCCGGGGAGCTGTTTTTT
CASSDLSIGTGWPGELFF
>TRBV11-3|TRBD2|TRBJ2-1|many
TGTGCCAGCAGCTTGAGGCTACTAAGCGGGAGCAATGAGCAGTTCTTC
CASSLRLLSGSNEQFF
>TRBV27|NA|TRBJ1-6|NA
TGTGCCAGCAGCAACGAGAGGGATAATTCACCCCTCCACTTT
CASSNERDNSPLHF
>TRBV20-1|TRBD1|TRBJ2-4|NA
TGCAGTGCTAGGAGACCGGGACAGGGCAACATTCAGTACTTC
CSARRPGQGNIQYF
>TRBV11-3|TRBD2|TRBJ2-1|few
TGTGCCAGCAGCCTTAGGGCTAGCGGCGTGCCATACAATGAGCAGTTCTTC
CASSLRASGVPYNEQFF
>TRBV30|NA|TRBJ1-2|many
TGTGCCTGGAGTAACGGGGACTATGGCTACACCTTC
CAWSNGDYGYTF
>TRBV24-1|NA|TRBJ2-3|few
TGTGCCACCAGTGATTTCCTCCCGTCGGAGGGGCAGTATTTT
CATSDFLPSEGQYF